These T cell receptor beta chains were read from a single sample in a study of T cells expressing NK-cell markers. TCRdb reprocessed the 5' RACE reads and reports one entry per CDR3 protein, with no DNA. This sample lists some 600,000 distinct CDR3 sequences; its ten largest clones have roughly 3.5%. The source material was blood T cells: a sorted CD56 or NKG2C T cell subset, CD4+ or CD8+ T cells, or bulk PBMC T cells (not recorded which). The receptor set was obtained from a man younger than 30 in good health. Each CDR3 is given with its conserved first and last residue.

j_call,cdr3_length,v_call,cdr3_aa
TRBJ2-7,15,TRBV20-1,CSARTSENPPYEQYF
TRBJ2-5,13,TRBV5-5,CASSYGTIEAQYF
TRBJ2-3,15,TRBV12-3/TRBV12-4,CASSGPGQVSDTQYF
TRBJ1-3,14,TRBV29-1,CSVQGRLSGNTIYF
TRBJ2-3,17,TRBV5-1,CASSLGLAGGRMDTQYF
TRBJ2-2,13,TRBV29-1,CSVDRGAGGELFF
TRBJ2-1,15,TRBV27,CASTPVLGGGDEQFF
TRBJ2-3,16,TRBV5-1,CASSLGAFGDTDTQYF
TRBJ2-5,18,TRBV12-3/TRBV12-4,CASSFGLWSGTNQETQYF
TRBJ2-1,15,TRBV7-2,CASSFNNHGKVEQFF